Below, one T cell receptor beta chain is given with its context. Its antigen remains unidentified. This sample is part of a study of response to subunit inactivated influenza vaccine. Overall study findings and caveats: Seasonal influenza vaccination, on each occasion, was suggested by the authors to recruit few new T cells.

TCRdb passed the RT-PCR reads through MiXCR, listing each CDR3 protein once. The sample records about 800,000 distinct CDR3 sequences, about 20% being singletons. V lost 3 bases to trimming and J lost 2 bases; unmatched junction nucleotides: 7. Germline CDR1 and CDR2: MNHEY and SVGEGT. The CDR3 consists of 18 residues. Sample: PBMCs from blood, taken 5 to 6 days after vaccination. The origin of this receptor is a man in his fifties or sixties who received an inactivated influenza vaccine. The chain is built from TRBV6-2 or TRBV6-3 and TRBJ2-3, with 14 bases identical to TRBD2. CDR3 protein: CASSYFRLAGGPTDTQYF. Written as DNA, the CDR3 is TGTGCCAGCAGTTATTTCAGACTAGCGGGAGGGCCCACAGATACGCAGTATTTT.